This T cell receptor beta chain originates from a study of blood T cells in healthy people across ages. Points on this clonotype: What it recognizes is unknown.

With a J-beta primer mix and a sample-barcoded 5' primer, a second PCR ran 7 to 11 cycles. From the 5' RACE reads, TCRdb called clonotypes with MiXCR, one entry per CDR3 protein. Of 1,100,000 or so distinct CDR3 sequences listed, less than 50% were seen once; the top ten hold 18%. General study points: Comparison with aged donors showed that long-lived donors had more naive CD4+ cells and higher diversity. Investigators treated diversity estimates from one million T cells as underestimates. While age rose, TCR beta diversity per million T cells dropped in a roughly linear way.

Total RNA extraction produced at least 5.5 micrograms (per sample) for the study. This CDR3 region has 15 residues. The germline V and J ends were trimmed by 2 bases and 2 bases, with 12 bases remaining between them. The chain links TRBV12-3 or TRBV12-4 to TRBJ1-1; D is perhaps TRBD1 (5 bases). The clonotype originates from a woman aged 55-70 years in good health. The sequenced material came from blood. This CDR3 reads CASSLRGAGNTEAFF. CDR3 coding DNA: TGTGCCAGCAGTTTACGAGGGGCGGGCAACACTGAAGCTTTCTTT.